This note documents a single T cell receptor beta chain sequence. The CDR3 length is 17 residues. V was clipped by 4 bases and J by 0 bases; unmatched bases: 3. Germline values: CDR1 SGHTA, CDR2 FQGNSA. The data stem from a study of shared clonotypes between healthy human individuals. As for the study in general: A couple of women and a few men aged 18 to 49 made up the donors. The study used three CD4 naive, three CD4 memory, two CD8 naive and one CD8 memory plate per donor.

TCRdb keeps only in-frame clones here, not all; method: immunoSEQ multiplex PCR. Of a few million clones listed, approximately 90% were seen once; the top ten hold over 0.12%. The receptor's source is a young man in good health. Sequencing was performed on naive CD4+ T cells sorted from blood. Documented subset: CD45RA+ positively selected. This chain uses TRBV7-2 with TRBJ2-7, with 16 bases fitting TRBD2. The CDR3 DNA sequence: TGTGCCAGCAGCTCCGGGACTAGCGGGAGGGCCTCCTACGAGCAGTACTTC. Translation gives CASSSGTSGRASYEQYF.